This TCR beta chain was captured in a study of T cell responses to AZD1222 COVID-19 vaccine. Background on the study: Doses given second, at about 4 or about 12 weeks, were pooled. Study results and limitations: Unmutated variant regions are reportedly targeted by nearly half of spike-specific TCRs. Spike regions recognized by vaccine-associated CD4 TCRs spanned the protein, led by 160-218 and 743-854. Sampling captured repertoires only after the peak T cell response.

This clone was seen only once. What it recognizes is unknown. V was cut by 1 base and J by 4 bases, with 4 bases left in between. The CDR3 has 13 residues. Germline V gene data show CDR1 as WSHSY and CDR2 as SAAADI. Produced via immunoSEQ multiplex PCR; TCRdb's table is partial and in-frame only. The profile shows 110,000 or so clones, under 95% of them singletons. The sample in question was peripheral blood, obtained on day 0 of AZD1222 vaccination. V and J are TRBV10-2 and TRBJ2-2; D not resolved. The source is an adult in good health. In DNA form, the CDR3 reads TGCGCCAGCAGTGAGTACGGCACCGGGGAGCTGTTTTTT. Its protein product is CASSEYGTGELFF.